This T cell receptor (beta chain) was identified during a study of cytomegalovirus exposure and HLA in healthy donors. Regarding the study as a whole: Association with HLA alleles at 0.05 false discovery rate was found for roughly 17,000 TCR beta sequences in a later analysis. Most of the TCR beta V segments (in an earlier analysis) were productive either about 87% or about 30% of the time.

The CDR3 is made up of 14 amino acids. Trimming at V came to 5 bases and at J to 4 bases, leaving 4 bases not matched to a gene. Germline CDR1 reads MDHEN; CDR2 reads SYDVKM. Remarks on this clone: Antigen: not known.

The PCR was carried out with 60 Vbeta primers and 13 Jbeta primers. The method was immunoSEQ multiplex PCR; TCRdb's version includes in-frame clones alone and lacks a portion of them. Seen here are roughly 180,000 clones, 70% to 80% observed once, and the top ten hold around 3.5%. The receptor was derived from an older woman in good health and CMV-seropositive. The chain uses TRBV28 and TRBJ2-4, with 8 bases aligning to TRBD2. The sequenced sample was PBMCs. The CDR3 sequence: CASSPGLGKNIQYF. The DNA for the CDR3 is TGTGCCAGCAGTCCGGGACTAGGGAAAAACATTCAGTACTTC.